The 9 T cell receptor beta chains presented below share a single source sample, sequenced in a study of blood T cells in healthy people across ages (dated by TCRdb to about 2015). Receptor libraries were prepared by 5' RACE. Data came from an Illumina HiSeq 2500. A second PCR of about 6 to 12 cycles was run with a J-beta primer mix and a sample-barcoded 5' primer. The public reads were reprocessed in TCRdb via fastp at Q25 and MiXCR, keeping in-frame beta chains. Identical CDR3 proteins give one entry, which carries the most common genes and DNA. For this sample the table gives 1.5 million to 2 million distinct CDR3 sequences, of which roughly 30% were detected only once. The ten largest make up 7.7% of the sample. What was sequenced was blood. Receptor source: a woman aged 25 to 39 in good health.

V is TRBV10-1 and J is TRBJ1-2; no firm D call. Germline assignment: CDR1 WNHNN and CDR2 SYGVQD (reference sequence). CDR3 length: 13 residues. Trimming shortened V by 0 bases and J by 4 bases, and 6 bases separated the two germline ends. The CDR3 spells CASSESGSYGYTF. The CDR3 DNA is TGCGCCAGCAGTGAGTCGGGAAGCTATGGCTACACCTTC.

This clonotype was detected ten times or more. V usage is TRBV29-1 and J usage is TRBJ2-7; 9 bases are a match to TRBD2. Per germline, CDR1 SQVTM and CDR2 ANQGSEA. Trimming removed 7 bases from V and 5 bases from J; junction bases left unmatched: 6. The CDR3 consists of 12 residues. CDR3 DNA: TGCAGCGGAGCGGGACTAGCCGACGAGCAGTACTTC. It codes for CSGAGLADEQYF.

About this clonotype: A much larger clone differs by one base, so this may be a read error. V is TRBV29-1 and J is TRBJ2-3; 9 nucleotides line up with TRBD1. Germline CDR1 SQVTM, CDR2 ANQGSEA. The CDR3 spans 14 residues. V lost 7 bases to trimming and J lost 4 bases; unmatched junction nucleotides: 9. CDR3 bases: TGCAGCGCTATGACAGGGGGAAGCGCAGATACGCAGTATTTT. Translating it yields CSAMTGGSADTQYF.

Note on this clonotype: One end of the junction does not line up with germline, which may come from a read error. The rearrangement joins TRBV5-1 to TRBJ2-3; D might be TRBD2 (6 bases). CDR3 length: 13 residues. Per the germline V gene, CDR1 is SGHRS and CDR2 is YFSETQ. The CDR3 coding sequence is TGCGCCAGCAGATCATTAGCGGCAGATACGCTGTATTTT. It codes for CASRSLAADTLYF.

The CDR3: CASSLAQKHTEAFF. The CDR3 coding sequence is TGTGCCAGCAGCTTAGCGCAGAAACACACTGAAGCTTTCTTT. The chain combines TRBV7-9 with TRBJ1-1; the D is unclear. Looked up from germline, CDR1 is SEHNR and CDR2 is FQNEAQ (reference sequence). This CDR3 region has 14 residues. The V end was cut by 0 bases, the J end by 3 bases, with 8 bases between.

The chain combines TRBV20-1 with TRBJ2-7; no definite D call. The germline V gene has CDR1 DFQATT and CDR2 SNEGSKA (reference sequence). Trimming stripped 0 bases from V and 9 bases from J, with 18 bases between. The CDR3 is 14 amino acids. The DNA of the CDR3 is TGCAGTGCTAGAGATCGCATGCGTATCGACGGGCAGTACTTC. Protein sequence: CSARDRMRIDGQYF.

The CDR3 loop reads CASSPLGTRGWDTQYF. CDR3 nucleotides: TGTGCCAGCAGCCCCCTTGGGACTAGAGGGTGGGATACGCAGTATTTT. This chain uses TRBV9 with TRBJ2-3; 8 bases map to TRBD2. The CDR3 runs 16 residues. CDR1 and CDR2 from the germline V gene are SGDLS and YYNGEE. The ends lost 4 bases at V and 6 bases at J; junction bases unmatched: 13.

The genes are TRBV28 and TRBJ2-5; D possibly matches TRBD1 or TRBD2 (6 bases each). This CDR3 region has 14 residues. Between the trimmed V and J ends, which lost 5 bases and 11 bases, there was a span of 21 bases. Germline V lookup: CDR1 MDHEN, CDR2 SYDVKM. CDR3 amino acids: CASSGGGGLEEQYF. The CDR3 DNA follows: TGTGCCAGCAGTGGGGGTGGGGGGCTGGAGGAGCAGTACTTC.

This clonotype occurred a few times. This chain connects TRBV4-1 to TRBJ2-2; D might be TRBD1 (7 bases). CDR1 is MGHRA, CDR2 YSYEKL, per germline. V was pared by 2 bases and J by 6 bases, with 13 bases between. The CDR3 runs to 15 residues. This CDR3 is CASSQPDREAGELFF. DNA of the CDR3: TGCGCCAGCAGCCAACCCGACAGGGAGGCCGGGGAGCTGTTTTTT.